A selection of T cell receptor beta chains follows, all from one sample in a study of OX40 agonist ivuxolimab in advanced cancers. TCRdb's table, derived via immunoSEQ multiplex PCR, lists solely in-frame clones and lacks some. The sample consists of tens of thousands of clones, roughly 90% of them appearing once. Source: CD4+ or CD8+ T cells sorted from blood, taken in a trial of the OX40 agonist ivuxolimab. These receptors were obtained from an adult with an advanced solid tumor such as melanoma, head and neck, liver or kidney cancer. The CDR3 runs from the conserved cysteine through the conserved F or W. D genes are given only for firm matches. Where a row states a size, it is once, few, many or the class of an expanded clone; other rows omit it.

j_call: TRBJ1-2
d_call: .
clone_size: .
v_call: TRBV9
cdr3_aa: CASSVGGSPRGDYGYTF
cdr3_nt: TGTGCCAGCAGCGTAGGGGGCAGTCCCCGAGGGGACTATGGCTACACCTTC

j_call: TRBJ2-1
d_call: .
clone_size: .
v_call: TRBV29-1
cdr3_aa: CSAVGGHPTIVSNEQFF
cdr3_nt: TGCAGCGCCGTGGGTGGGCACCCGACAATCGTGTCCAATGAGCAGTTCTTC

j_call: TRBJ1-4
d_call: .
clone_size: .
v_call: TRBV7-2
cdr3_aa: CASSFEPTNEKLFF
cdr3_nt: TGTGCCAGCAGCTTTGAGCCAACTAATGAAAAACTGTTTTTT

j_call: TRBJ2-1
d_call: .
clone_size: .
v_call: TRBV4-3
cdr3_aa: CASSQAWTNEQFF
cdr3_nt: TGCGCCAGCAGCCAAGCGTGGACCAATGAGCAGTTCTTC

j_call: TRBJ2-7
d_call: .
clone_size: .
v_call: TRBV29-1
cdr3_aa: CSVGPGVANEQYF
cdr3_nt: TGCAGCGTTGGGCCTGGGGTTGCCAACGAGCAGTACTTC

j_call: TRBJ1-1
d_call: .
clone_size: few
v_call: TRBV19
cdr3_aa: CASTLGQGRTEAFF
cdr3_nt: TGTGCCAGTACCTTGGGGCAGGGGAGGACTGAAGCTTTCTTT

j_call: TRBJ2-1
d_call: TRBD2
clone_size: .
v_call: TRBV27
cdr3_aa: CASRLAGGNSYNEQFF
cdr3_nt: TGTGCCAGCAGGTTAGCGGGAGGTAATTCCTACAATGAGCAGTTCTTC

j_call: TRBJ2-2
d_call: .
clone_size: .
v_call: TRBV9
cdr3_aa: CASSGTAGSGELFF
cdr3_nt: TGTGCCAGCAGCGGTACCGCAGGGTCCGGGGAGCTGTTTTTT

j_call: TRBJ1-1
d_call: .
clone_size: .
v_call: TRBV19
cdr3_aa: CASNSLGTEAFF
cdr3_nt: TGTGCCAGTAACAGCCTCGGTACTGAAGCTTTCTTT

j_call: TRBJ2-1
d_call: TRBD2
clone_size: .
v_call: TRBV7-3
cdr3_aa: CASSTLAGGYNEQFF
cdr3_nt: TGTGCCAGCAGCACACTAGCGGGAGGGTACAATGAGCAGTTCTTC

j_call: TRBJ2-5
d_call: .
clone_size: .
v_call: TRBV7-9
cdr3_aa: CASSFEGQETQYF
cdr3_nt: TGTGCCAGCAGCTTCGAAGGCCAAGAGACCCAGTACTTC

j_call: TRBJ2-1
d_call: TRBD2
clone_size: .
v_call: TRBV4-2
cdr3_aa: CANLSRGGPDNEQFF
cdr3_nt: TGTGCCAACCTTAGCCGGGGAGGGCCCGACAATGAGCAGTTCTTC

j_call: TRBJ2-1
d_call: TRBD2
clone_size: .
v_call: TRBV4-3
cdr3_aa: CASSQDQLAGPNSYNEQFF
cdr3_nt: TGCGCCAGCAGCCAAGATCAACTAGCGGGACCGAACTCCTACAATGAGCAGTTCTTC

j_call: TRBJ2-3
d_call: .
clone_size: .
v_call: TRBV11-2
cdr3_aa: CASSLGVNTDTQYF
cdr3_nt: TGTGCCAGCAGCTTGGGCGTAAACACAGATACGCAGTATTTT

j_call: TRBJ2-7
d_call: .
clone_size: .
v_call: TRBV4-1
cdr3_aa: CASSSKVSESYEQYF
cdr3_nt: TGCGCCAGCAGCTCAAAGGTTTCTGAATCCTACGAGCAGTACTTC

j_call: TRBJ2-7
d_call: TRBD1
clone_size: .
v_call: TRBV4-1
cdr3_aa: CASSHTGGEQYF
cdr3_nt: TGCGCCAGCAGCCATACAGGGGGCGAGCAGTACTTC

j_call: TRBJ2-2
d_call: .
clone_size: .
v_call: TRBV27
cdr3_aa: CASSKGLFTGELFF
cdr3_nt: TGTGCCAGCAGCAAAGGACTATTCACCGGGGAGCTGTTTTTT

j_call: TRBJ2-7
d_call: .
clone_size: .
v_call: TRBV11-2
cdr3_aa: CASSFGLAYEQYF
cdr3_nt: TGTGCCAGCAGCTTCGGACTTGCCTACGAGCAGTACTTC

j_call: TRBJ2-7
d_call: .
clone_size: .
v_call: TRBV19
cdr3_aa: CASTPSGGSYEQYF
cdr3_nt: TGTGCCAGTACGCCGTCCGGGGGTTCCTACGAGCAGTACTTC

j_call: TRBJ1-1
d_call: .
clone_size: .
v_call: TRBV6-5
cdr3_aa: CASSYGLGTEAFF
cdr3_nt: TGTGCCAGCAGTTACGGGCTCGGGACTGAAGCTTTCTTT

j_call: TRBJ2-7
d_call: .
clone_size: .
v_call: TRBV27
cdr3_aa: CASSFRGLTYEQYF
cdr3_nt: TGTGCCAGCAGTTTTCGGGGCCTAACATACGAGCAGTACTTC

j_call: TRBJ1-2
d_call: TRBD1
clone_size: few
v_call: TRBV7-9
cdr3_aa: CASSLRAGQGYGYTF
cdr3_nt: TGTGCCAGCAGCTTACGCGCGGGACAGGGCTATGGCTACACCTTC

j_call: TRBJ2-1
d_call: TRBD2
clone_size: .
v_call: TRBV9
cdr3_aa: CASSPGTSGIRPYNEQFF
cdr3_nt: TGTGCCAGCAGCCCCGGGACTAGCGGGATACGTCCCTACAATGAGCAGTTCTTC

j_call: TRBJ2-7
d_call: .
clone_size: .
v_call: TRBV27
cdr3_aa: CASSSSGHEQYF
cdr3_nt: TGTGCCAGCAGTTCGTCAGGCCACGAGCAGTACTTC

j_call: TRBJ2-1
d_call: .
clone_size: .
v_call: TRBV19
cdr3_aa: CASSIDGPYNEQFF
cdr3_nt: TGTGCCAGTAGTATAGACGGACCCTACAATGAGCAGTTCTTC

j_call: TRBJ2-7
d_call: .
clone_size: .
v_call: TRBV4-1
cdr3_aa: CASSQVTGTYEQYF
cdr3_nt: TGCGCCAGCAGCCAAGTTACAGGCACCTACGAGCAGTACTTC

j_call: TRBJ2-1
d_call: .
clone_size: .
v_call: TRBV18
cdr3_aa: CASSPWQEEQFF
cdr3_nt: TGTGCCAGCTCACCTTGGCAAGAAGAGCAGTTCTTC

j_call: TRBJ2-7
d_call: .
clone_size: .
v_call: TRBV11-2
cdr3_aa: CASSPGPTYEQYF
cdr3_nt: TGTGCCAGCAGCCCCGGCCCCACCTACGAGCAGTACTTC

j_call: TRBJ1-2
d_call: .
clone_size: once
v_call: TRBV7-2
cdr3_aa: CASSLGPPLGYTF
cdr3_nt: TGTGCCAGCAGCTTAGGACCCCCCCTGGGCTACACCTTC

j_call: TRBJ1-2
d_call: .
clone_size: .
v_call: TRBV19
cdr3_aa: CASSMGPSYGYTF
cdr3_nt: TGTGCCAGTAGTATGGGCCCGTCCTATGGCTACACCTTC